This T cell receptor beta chain was captured in a study of cytomegalovirus exposure and HLA in healthy donors (dated by TCRdb to 2016 to 2017). In the study overall: According to a later analysis, one platform produced both the 120 validation repertoires and the approximately 600 repertoires of the first cohort. The study aimed to test whether cataloging public T cell receptors could reveal signatures of past pathogen exposure. A separate validation cohort of some 130 different subjects was used in addition to the approximately 610-subject first cohort. The study combined high-throughput TCR immunosequencing, statistical association of individual TCRs with disease status, and machine learning to predict cytomegalovirus infection status.

Here is what the overall study found, with its caveats: In the study, some 160 TCR beta chains were listed as associated with cytomegalovirus. In both the original and validation cohorts, the classifier was reported to diagnose cytomegalovirus status with high specificity and sensitivity. A later analysis found that TCRs clustered in the first cohort also tended to co-occur in the approximately 120 validation repertoires, with 94% of cluster scores above 0. Most TCR sequences were observed very rarely across donors, whereas some public TCRs were present in many individuals. In vitro tests confirmed that a few of the cytomegalovirus-associated TCR beta chains recognize cytomegalovirus antigens. According to the authors, the approach could potentially be generalized to other disease states and immunological phenotypes. All 120 or so repertoires were used to score co-occurrence in the validation cohort in a later analysis, because that analysis had no HLA typing for the cohort.

Library method: the immunoSEQ multiplex PCR assay. In the original analysis: A statistical classification framework was developed to diagnose cytomegalovirus status using the catalog of TCR beta chain sequences. TCRdb holds this immuneACCESS table with in-frame rearrangements only. Some clones are missing; in checked studies, unresolved V genes explain under half, and the rest has no known cause. V and J calls and clone size are given by that table; D and trimming were obtained from the DNA. The table for this sample lists 170,000 or so clones; 80% to 85% of them were counted only once. Of the sample, about 2.8% falls within the top ten clones. For this clone: Its antigen has not been determined. The sample holds no much larger clone one base away, and base qualities are not on file.

Separate from the approximately 670-subject first cohort, the validation cohort of about 130 subjects was the group to which the donors belonged. This receptor was obtained from a woman between 18 and 29 years old in good health and CMV-seropositive. Sample: PBMCs.

The nucleotide sequence reads TGTGCCAGCAGCACCAACAACAGGGGGCGTTGGAATGAGCAGTTCTTC. The encoded protein is CASSTNNRGRWNEQFF. This chain joins TRBV7-3 to TRBJ2-1, and TRBD1 matches 9 of the central bases. As encoded in the germline V gene, CDR1 is SGHTA while CDR2 is FQGTGA. Inclusive of the bounding cysteine and phenylalanine, the CDR3 is 16 residues long. Only CDR3 DNA remains: 48 bases, in frame from the first base. V has 5 bases trimmed and J has 7 bases trimmed; junction bases matching no gene number 12.